This is a list of T cell receptor beta chains from one sample in a study of blood T cells in healthy people across ages. TCRdb reprocessed the 5' RACE reads via MiXCR and lists one record per CDR3 protein. The sample yields hundreds of thousands of distinct CDR3 sequences, about a fifth seen once. The specimen sequenced was blood. These TCRs come from a man between 65 and 85 years old in good health. Both conserved end residues are trimmed from each CDR3.

V gene: TRBV2; J gene: TRBJ2-5; CDR3 protein: ASSARRTQETQY
V gene: TRBV6-5; J gene: TRBJ2-1; CDR3 protein: ASSRPRANNEQF
V gene: TRBV29-1; J gene: TRBJ1-2; CDR3 protein: SVTGGRGSNYGYT
V gene: TRBV3-1; J gene: TRBJ2-1; CDR3 protein: ASSQGTRQF
V gene: TRBV28; J gene: TRBJ2-5; CDR3 protein: ASSSRGRWEQY
V gene: TRBV6-5; J gene: TRBJ2-2; CDR3 protein: ASSYGTHRTGELF
V gene: TRBV27; J gene: TRBJ2-6; CDR3 protein: ASSSPRAGANVLT
V gene: TRBV14; J gene: TRBJ2-7; CDR3 protein: ASSRIDGGGREQY
V gene: TRBV6-2/TRBV6-3; J gene: TRBJ2-3; CDR3 protein: ASKLVAGSTDTQY
V gene: TRBV3-1; J gene: TRBJ2-1; CDR3 protein: ASSQDMSGVYNEQF
V gene: TRBV12-3/TRBV12-4; J gene: TRBJ2-4; CDR3 protein: ASSLNRARLDKNIQY
V gene: TRBV20-1; J gene: TRBJ2-3; CDR3 protein: SARERRDTQY
V gene: TRBV4-1; J gene: TRBJ2-5; CDR3 protein: ANSQGGIQETQY
V gene: TRBV12-3/TRBV12-4; J gene: TRBJ2-5; CDR3 protein: ASSLGWTAYQETQY
V gene: TRBV25-1; J gene: TRBJ1-2; CDR3 protein: ASSSQGADGYT
V gene: TRBV4-3; J gene: TRBJ2-1; CDR3 protein: ASSQGDGGLAGVTVDEQF
V gene: TRBV5-1; J gene: TRBJ2-1; CDR3 protein: ASSFPPGEQF
V gene: TRBV6-6; J gene: TRBJ1-2; CDR3 protein: ASSYSPRRNGYT
V gene: TRBV6-5; J gene: TRBJ2-6; CDR3 protein: ASSYSSRLSGANVLT
V gene: TRBV9; J gene: TRBJ2-5; CDR3 protein: ASSVSPGNQETQY
V gene: TRBV6-5; J gene: TRBJ2-5; CDR3 protein: ASTQDRGRKTQY
V gene: TRBV27; J gene: TRBJ1-2; CDR3 protein: ASSLSRQGDYGYT
V gene: TRBV5-5; J gene: TRBJ2-6; CDR3 protein: ASSPYSVAGANVLT
V gene: TRBV6-5; J gene: TRBJ2-7; CDR3 protein: ASRSTGGSIYEQY